Listed below are T cell receptor beta chains from one sample, sequenced in a study of T cell repertoires in cytomegalovirus infection. Each CDR3 protein gets one entry after TCRdb re-called the reads with MiXCR. The sample has some 800,000 distinct CDR3 sequences, 30% to 35% seen once. What these receptors recognize is not known. The sequencing here drew on cultured CD8+ T cells from PBMCs, taken from culture after CMV antigen stimulation. The receptors derive from a human donor in good health (CMV status not recorded). Some clones in this sample may be carry-over from other donors' samples. The CDR3 runs from the conserved cysteine through the conserved F or W. A D gene is named only where the DNA matches it firmly. Clone size is shown for a subset of rows, as once, few, many or a class of expanded clone.

v_gene,abundance,d_gene,j_gene,CDR3nt,CDR3aa
TRBV12-5,.,.,TRBJ1-5,TGTGCTAGTGGTTTTGGGGGGCCCCAGCATTTT,CASGFGGPQHF
TRBV15,.,TRBD2,TRBJ2-5,TGTGCCACCAGCAGAGATGAGGGACTAGCGGGGGGGAAGGAGACCCAGTACTTC,CATSRDEGLAGGKETQYF
TRBV7-9,.,.,TRBJ2-3,TGTGCCAGCAGCTTTCCTTTGGCATCAGGGACAGATACGCAGTATTTT,CASSFPLASGTDTQYF
TRBV6-5,few,TRBD2,TRBJ2-5,TGTGCCAGCCGGACTAGCTCGGAGACCCAGTACTTC,CASRTSSETQYF
TRBV28,few,.,TRBJ2-1,TGTGCCAGCAGTTTATCGGCAGGGGACAATGAGCAGTTCTTC,CASSLSAGDNEQFF
TRBV27,few,.,TRBJ1-5,TGTGCCAGCAGCCGCTTACCTGGGGAAGAGCCCCAGCCCCAGCATTTT,CASSRLPGEEPQPQHF
TRBV7-2,.,TRBD1,TRBJ2-7,TGTGCCAACAGCTTGGGACAGGGAGGCTACGAGCAGTACTTC,CANSLGQGGYEQYF
TRBV18,.,.,TRBJ1-5,TGTGCCAGCTCACCACATCCAGGGTCTAAACCGTCCCAGCCCCAGCATTTT,CASSPHPGSKPSQPQHF
TRBV7-2,many,.,TRBJ2-1,TGTGCCAGCAGCTCGACCGGGACCACATACAATGAGCAGTTCTTC,CASSSTGTTYNEQFF
TRBV27,.,.,TRBJ1-1,TGTGCCAGCAAGGGACACCTTTTGTTGAACACTGAAGCTTTCTTT,CASKGHLLLNTEAFF
TRBV27,.,TRBD1,TRBJ1-2,TGTGCCAGCCAACTGACAGGGGGCGACTATGGCTACACCTTC,CASQLTGGDYGYTF
TRBV27,.,.,TRBJ2-2,TGTGCCAGCAGTTTAGCTCAGGTTAACACCGGGGAGCTGTTTTTT,CASSLAQVNTGELFF
TRBV4-1,.,TRBD1,TRBJ2-3,TGCGCCAGCTCCGTACAGGGGAGAGGCACAGATACGCAGTATTTT,CASSVQGRGTDTQYF
TRBV7-2,many,TRBD2,TRBJ2-2,TGTGCCAGCAGCTTGAAGACTAGCGGGGTCGGCGGGGAGCTGTTTTTT,CASSLKTSGVGGELFF
TRBV20-1,few,TRBD1,TRBJ1-5,TGCAGTGCGCGGACAGGTACCAATCAGCCCCAGCATTTT,CSARTGTNQPQHF
TRBV4-1,.,.,TRBJ2-7,TGCGCCAGCAGCCAAGATTCATGGGCCTACGAGCAGTACTTC,CASSQDSWAYEQYF
TRBV12-3/TRBV12-4,many,.,TRBJ2-5,TGTGCCAGCACCCTAGTGGGGCAGGGAGAAGAGACCCAGTACTTC,CASTLVGQGEETQYF
TRBV3-1,.,.,TRBJ2-2,TGTGCCAGCAGCCATGGCCCCGGGCCCGCGGCATCCGGGGAGCTGTTTTTT,CASSHGPGPAASGELFF
TRBV2,.,.,TRBJ2-6,TGTGCCAGCTCGTCGCTGGAGGCCAACGTCCTGACTTTC,CASSSLEANVLTF
TRBV28,few,.,TRBJ1-1,TGTGCCAGCAGTCGGTGGAGAGCCTCCAAGACTGAAGCTTTCTTT,CASSRWRASKTEAFF
TRBV27,.,TRBD1,TRBJ2-4,TGTGCCAGCAGTTTATATACAGGGGGAGCCAAAAACATTCAGTACTTC,CASSLYTGGAKNIQYF
TRBV7-6,.,.,TRBJ2-3,TGTGCCAGCTTCGATCTTTGGGACTCCACAGATACGCAGTATTTT,CASFDLWDSTDTQYF
TRBV27,.,TRBD1,TRBJ1-1,TGTGCCAGCAGTTTCGGACAGGGGGAGGAAGCTTTCTTT,CASSFGQGEEAFF
TRBV20-1,.,TRBD1,TRBJ1-1,TGCAGTGCTGTTGTAGGTCAGGGGGCTCAATGGGACACTGAAGCTTTCTTT,CSAVVGQGAQWDTEAFF
TRBV27,few,TRBD1,TRBJ1-1,TGTGCCAGCAGTTTATCGAACAGGGGAAATGCTTTCTTT,CASSLSNRGNAFF
TRBV7-2,few,.,TRBJ2-1,TGTGCCAGCAGCTTAAACCGCGGGGTTGGGGAGCAGTTCTTC,CASSLNRGVGEQFF
TRBV7-9,many,TRBD1,TRBJ2-1,TGTGCCAGCAGCAAACCGGGACAGGGGTCATTTCGCTCCTACAATGAGCAGTTCTTC,CASSKPGQGSFRSYNEQFF
TRBV10-2,.,.,TRBJ2-1,TGCGCCAGCAGTGAGTCTCGAGGGAGCGAGCAGTTCTTC,CASSESRGSEQFF
TRBV10-3,many,.,TRBJ2-1,TGTGCCATCAGTGAGTCGATGGCCGGGGTCTACAATGAGCAGTTCTTC,CAISESMAGVYNEQFF
TRBV11-2,.,.,TRBJ1-2,TGTGCCAGCAGCCAAACGGGGGGCCGCCATGGCTACACCTTC,CASSQTGGRHGYTF
TRBV11-1,.,.,TRBJ1-6,TGTGCCAGCAGCTACGGACAGAACAATTCACCCCTCCGCTTT,CASSYGQNNSPLRF
TRBV5-1,.,TRBD1,TRBJ1-2,TGCGCCAACAGCTTCCTTCTAGGGGGCGTTTATGGCTACACCTTC,CANSFLLGGVYGYTF
TRBV19,.,TRBD1,TRBJ2-5,TGTGCCAGTAGTATTCCTCGGACAGGGGAAGAGACCCAGTACTTC,CASSIPRTGEETQYF
TRBV7-6,many,TRBD2,TRBJ2-3,TGTGCCAGCAGCTTAGATGGTAGCGGGGTGATGGTGGGAGATACGCAGTATTTT,CASSLDGSGVMVGDTQYF
TRBV7-2,few,TRBD1,TRBJ1-1,TGTGCCAGCAGCCCACGGGGACAGTCTGAAGCTTTCTTT,CASSPRGQSEAFF
TRBV6-2/TRBV6-3,.,.,TRBJ1-5,TGTGCCAGCAGTTACTCAGCAGGGCGAACCAATCAGCCCCAGCATTTT,CASSYSAGRTNQPQHF
TRBV27,few,TRBD1,TRBJ2-5,TGTGCCAGCAGCTCCTTCCGACAGGGGGCTTTAGAGACCCAGTACTTC,CASSSFRQGALETQYF
TRBV7-8,.,.,TRBJ1-1,TGTGCCAGCAGCTTAGCGCGGGGAAGGATAGGCAGCCTTAACACTGAAGCTTTCTTT,CASSLARGRIGSLNTEAFF
TRBV6-1,.,.,TRBJ2-1,TGTGCCAGCAGCGTTACAGGGGGGGGGTACAATGAGCAGTTCTTC,CASSVTGGGYNEQFF
TRBV2,.,.,TRBJ1-6,TGTGCCAGCAGTGAGGGGGCCCAGGGACTCACACCCCTCCACTTT,CASSEGAQGLTPLHF
TRBV10-3,few,TRBD1,TRBJ1-1,TGTGCCATCAGTGACACAACAGGGGGCAACACTGAAGCTTTCTTT,CAISDTTGGNTEAFF
TRBV25-1,.,.,TRBJ2-5,TGTGCCAGCAGTGAATTAAACAGCAGAGAGACCCAGTACTTC,CASSELNSRETQYF
TRBV7-9,.,.,TRBJ2-2,TGTGCCAGCAGCGCCGGACAGCTGAACACCGGGGAGCTGTTTTTT,CASSAGQLNTGELFF
TRBV12-3/TRBV12-4,.,.,TRBJ1-3,TGTGCCAGCAGTCTCGGAGACGCGTCTGGAAACACCATATATTTT,CASSLGDASGNTIYF
TRBV6-5,few,TRBD1,TRBJ1-2,TGTGCCAGCAGTTACTCGACCCGGGACAGGGGGCTCCGATATGGCTACACCTTC,CASSYSTRDRGLRYGYTF
TRBV4-3,.,.,TRBJ1-5,TGCACCAGCAGCCAAGATCTAGGACAGATCCAGCCCCAGCATTTT,CTSSQDLGQIQPQHF
TRBV7-2,many,TRBD1,TRBJ1-1,TGTGCCAGCAGCATCGGGACAGGCCCTGAAGCTTTCTTT,CASSIGTGPEAFF